A single sample is the source of the 9 T cell receptor beta chains below, sequenced in a study of blood T cell repertoires in COVID-19. Clones were sequenced by immunoSEQ multiplex PCR, and TCRdb holds only the in-frame ones, with some missing. The table lists over 35,000 clones, around nine tenths of them singletons, with 3% to 5% in the top ten. Sequenced: peripheral blood. These receptors all come from a man aged 40-50 years with COVID-19, enrolled during active disease.

The genes are TRBV18 and TRBJ1-1; TRBD1 is a possible D gene (6 bases). V gave up 3 bases and J gave up 1 base, with 9 bases separating them. CDR3 size: 14 residues. The germline gives CDR1 KGHSH, CDR2 LQKENI. CDR3: CASSPGTTNTEAFF. In DNA, the CDR3 is TGTGCCAGCTCACCGGGGACAACGAACACTGAAGCTTTCTTT.

The chain carries TRBV19 and TRBJ2-2; D perhaps matches TRBD2 (6 bases). The CDR3 sequence is 15 residues long. Trimming left V 3 bases short and J 6 bases short, with 14 bases between. Germline CDR1 reads LNHDA; CDR2 reads SQIVND (reference sequence). CDR3 sequence: CASSIGSGVPGELFF. The CDR3 DNA reads as TGTGCCAGTAGTATCGGGAGTGGGGTCCCCGGGGAGCTGTTTTTT.

The chain joins TRBV6-5 to TRBJ2-7, with 9 bases fitting TRBD1. This CDR3 is built from 15 residues. V trimming: 7 bases; J trimming: 4 bases; junction bases outside the gene matches: 11. The germline CDR1 and CDR2 sequences are MNHEY and SVGAGI. The CDR3 sequence: CASTLGQGRRYEQYF. The CDR3 DNA sequence: TGTGCCAGCACCCTCGGACAGGGGAGGAGGTACGAGCAGTACTTC.

The J gene is TRBJ1-2, the V gene TRBV6-6; D is ambiguous. Germline values: CDR1 MNHNY, CDR2 SVGAGI (reference sequence). V lost 7 bases, J lost 0 bases, and 3 bases lay in between. This CDR3 spans 11 amino acids. The CDR3 sequence: CASTANYGYTF. The CDR3 DNA reads as TGTGCCAGCACCGCTAACTATGGCTACACCTTC.

The chain carries TRBV19 and TRBJ1-2, with 8 positions matching TRBD1. The germline gives CDR1 LNHDA, CDR2 SQIVND (reference sequence). After removal of 3 bases from V and 8 bases from J, the junction contained 8 bases not matched to a gene. This CDR3 contains 14 residues. CDR3 in amino acids: CASSIQATGAGYTF. The CDR3 nucleotides read TGTGCCAGTAGTATCCAGGCGACAGGGGCCGGCTACACCTTC. The variable domain in full, with the rest retrieved from reference TRBV19 and TRBJ1-2, is DGGITQSPKYLFRKEGQNVTLSCEQNLNHDAMYWYRQDPGQGLRLIYYSQIVNDFQKGDIAEGYSVSREKKESFPLTVTSAQKNPTAFYLCASSIQATGAGYTFGSGTRLTVV.

The DNA of the CDR3 is TGTGCCTGGAGAGGGGACAGGGGAGTCTACGAGCAGTACTTC. Protein sequence: CAWRGDRGVYEQYF. The V and J genes are TRBV30 and TRBJ2-7; TRBD1 matches at 10 bases. There are 14 residues in the CDR3. The germline gives CDR1 GTSNPN, CDR2 SVGIG (reference sequence). Unmatched junction bases numbered 5, after V lost 3 bases and J lost 3 bases.

The J gene is TRBJ2-7, the V gene TRBV5-6; D unclear. The germline V gene has CDR1 SGHDT and CDR2 YYEEEE. Trimming took off 0 bases at V and 6 bases at J, with 7 bases between the two ends. The CDR3 runs 12 residues. This CDR3 reads CASSLARSEQYF. DNA of the CDR3: TGTGCCAGCAGCTTGGCGCGAAGCGAGCAGTACTTC.

This clone was picked up a small number of times. The chain uses TRBV19 and TRBJ1-4; D is unresolved. V was cut by 4 bases and J by 8 bases, with 20 bases left in between. The CDR3 length is 16 residues. Germline loops: CDR1 LNHDA, CDR2 SQIVND (reference sequence). The CDR3 loop is CASSRGRREIEEKLFF. CDR3 coding DNA: TGTGCCAGTAGTAGGGGTCGTAGGGAGATTGAGGAAAAACTGTTTTTT.

The chain recombines TRBV5-1 with TRBJ2-7; D gene unclear. Germline values: CDR1 SGHRS, CDR2 YFSETQ. The V gene lost 2 bases and the J gene lost 5 bases, with 14 bases spanning the gap. The CDR3 sequence is 14 residues long. Here the CDR3 reads CASSLGETLNEQYF. The CDR3 DNA reads as TGCGCCAGCAGCTTAGGAGAGACCTTAAACGAGCAGTACTTC.